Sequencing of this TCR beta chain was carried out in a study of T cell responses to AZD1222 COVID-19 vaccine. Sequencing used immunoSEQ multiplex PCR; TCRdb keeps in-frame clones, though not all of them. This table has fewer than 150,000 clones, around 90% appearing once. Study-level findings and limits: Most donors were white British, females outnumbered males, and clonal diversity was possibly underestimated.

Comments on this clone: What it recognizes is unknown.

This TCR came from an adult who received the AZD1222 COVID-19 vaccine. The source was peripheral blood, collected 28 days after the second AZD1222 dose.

The CDR3 DNA follows: TGTGCCAGCAGTGGGACGGAGACTAACTATGGCTACACCTTC. Its protein product is CASSGTETNYGYTF. The chain recombines TRBV27 with TRBJ1-2; possibly TRBD1 for D (5 bases). This CDR3 has 14 residues. The germline gives CDR1 MNHEY, CDR2 SMNVEV (reference sequence). The V and J ends lost 5 bases and 0 bases respectively, with 10 bases between them.